What follows are 8 T cell receptor beta chains derived from one specimen sequenced in a study of blood T cell repertoires in COVID-19. Sequencing used immunoSEQ multiplex PCR; TCRdb keeps in-frame clones, though not all of them. The sample has tens of thousands of clones; 80% to 90% are singletons. Sequenced sample: peripheral blood. The source of these receptors is a man aged 60 to 69 with acute or convalescent COVID-19.

The V call is TRBV10-3, the J call TRBJ1-2; 7 nucleotides agree with TRBD1. This CDR3 is built from 14 residues. Per the germline V gene, CDR1 is ENHRY and CDR2 is SYGVKD. V trimming: 4 bases; J trimming: 6 bases; junction bases outside the gene matches: 8. In DNA form, the CDR3 reads TGTGCCATCAGTGTCGTAGGGGGCGGCGATGGCTACACCTTC. This sequence encodes CAISVVGGGDGYTF.

V and J are TRBV30 and TRBJ1-3; 8 bases are shared with TRBD1. V lost 5 bases and J lost 0; bases outside the gene matches: 3. CDR1 GTSNPN and CDR2 SVGIG come from the germline V gene (reference sequence). The CDR3 consists of 14 residues. The CDR3 reads CAWGQGTSGNTIYF. The CDR3 DNA reads as TGTGCCTGGGGACAGGGAACCTCTGGAAACACCATATATTTT.

This chain uses TRBV6-5 with TRBJ1-2; D is possibly TRBD1 (5 bases). From germline, CDR1 is MNHEY and CDR2 SVGAGI. The CDR3 consists of 14 residues. The germline V and J ends were trimmed by 0 bases and 4 bases, with 9 bases remaining between them. This chain's CDR3 is CASSYSSRAYGYTF. Here the CDR3 DNA reads TGTGCCAGCAGTTACTCTAGCAGGGCCTATGGCTACACCTTC.

The J gene is TRBJ1-1, the V gene TRBV6-5, with 7 positions matching TRBD1. V was pared by 8 bases and J by 6 bases, with 3 bases of the junction left unmatched. The germline gives CDR1 MNHEY, CDR2 SVGAGI. The CDR3 contains 11 residues. CDR3 coding DNA: TGTGCCAGCTCCAGGGGGGCTGAAGCTTTCTTT. Encoded protein: CASSRGAEAFF.

The chain has TRBV9 and TRBJ1-2; TRBD1 agrees at 9 bases. Germline V gene sequence: CDR1 SGDLS, CDR2 YYNGEE. Trimming cost V 4 bases and J 1 base; bases outside gene matches: 17. The CDR3 has 19 amino acids. CDR3 protein: CASSSTRRLTGGLNYGYTF. In DNA form, the CDR3 reads TGTGCCAGCAGCTCCACCCGTCGCCTGACAGGGGGTCTTAACTATGGCTACACCTTC.

J is TRBJ2-2 and V is TRBV5-4, with D perhaps TRBD1 (6 bases). CDR1 SGHNT and CDR2 YYREEE come from the germline V gene (reference sequence). The V gene lost 2 bases and the J gene lost 6 bases, with 11 bases spanning the gap. There are 14 residues in the CDR3. The DNA for the CDR3 is TGTGCCAGCAGCTTCACAGGGATCTCCGGGGAGCTGTTTTTT. Translating gives CASSFTGISGELFF.

The chain recombines TRBV5-8 with TRBJ1-2, with D perhaps matching TRBD1 (5 bases). Germline CDR1 reads SGHTS; CDR2 reads YDEGEE. Trimming left V 4 bases short and J 4 bases short, with 14 bases between. This CDR3 spans 14 amino acids. The CDR3 region has the DNA TGTGCCAGCAGCCCCCCTGGGGCGAGCTATGGCTACACCTTC. Its translation: CASSPPGASYGYTF.

The chain is built from TRBV9 and TRBJ1-5; unclear D gene. The CDR3 runs to 16 residues. Deletions cut 4 bases from V and 0 bases from J, with 14 bases between. Germline V CDR1 and CDR2: SGDLS, YYNGEE. CDR3 DNA: TGTGCCAGCAGCCTCCAGTGGGCCTATAGCAATCAGCCCCAGCATTTT. This translates into CASSLQWAYSNQPQHF.